This T cell receptor beta chain is from a study of beta chain features in type 1 diabetes. TCRB transcripts that were expressed got sequenced, as all of the isolated RNA had been reverse transcribed. Profiling relied on immunoSEQ multiplex PCR, and the TCRdb table lists in-frame clones only, not all of them. The data hold 300,000 to 450,000 clones, with about 20% observed a single time. The V gene lost 4 bases and the J gene lost 2 bases, with 12 bases spanning the gap. The CDR3 sequence is 14 residues long. From germline, CDR1 is SGHRS and CDR2 YFSETQ. This clone was seen a few times. Its antigen remains unidentified. Every donor provided one heparinised blood draw, which averaged approximately 100 mL. The study's findings and limits: Any role of HLA type in TCRB rearrangement remained unresolved here. A potential PCR bias toward shorter templates would be equal in patient and control samples.

The TCR originated in a woman under 30 in good health. Sequenced material: naive CD4+ T cells from blood. The chain joins TRBV5-1 to TRBJ2-5; D ambiguous. In DNA form, the CDR3 reads TGCGCCAGCAGCCCTCCTGATAGTCAAGAGACCCAGTACTTC. It specifies CASSPPDSQETQYF.